This T cell receptor (beta chain) is from a study of cytomegalovirus exposure and HLA in healthy donors. Study-level results: In a later analysis, CMV-associated beta chains were mostly HLA-associated, it appeared. With DRB1 most and HLA-C fewest, TCR association rates differed between HLA loci in a later analysis. Per a later analysis, HLA-associated TCR beta chains showed more clonal expansion than other, equally common TCR beta chains.

About this clone itself: Its cognate antigen is unknown.

The primer mix had 60 Vbeta and 13 Jbeta primers. Method: immunoSEQ multiplex PCR; TCRdb's copy keeps in-frame clones and lacks some. Its table lists 65,000 to 95,000 clones. The sequencing sample was made of PBMCs. This clonotype was obtained from a female donor in good health and CMV-seropositive.

CDR3 residues: CASSTTWTGRNTEAFF. For the CDR3, the DNA is TGTGCCAGTAGTACGACATGGACAGGGAGGAACACTGAAGCTTTCTTT. The J gene is TRBJ1-1, the V gene TRBV19; 8 positions match TRBD1. The length of the CDR3 is 16 residues. The J segment lost 1 base and the V segment lost 4 bases, leaving 8 bases of the junction unmatched. CDR1 and CDR2 from the germline V gene are LNHDA and SQIVND (reference sequence).